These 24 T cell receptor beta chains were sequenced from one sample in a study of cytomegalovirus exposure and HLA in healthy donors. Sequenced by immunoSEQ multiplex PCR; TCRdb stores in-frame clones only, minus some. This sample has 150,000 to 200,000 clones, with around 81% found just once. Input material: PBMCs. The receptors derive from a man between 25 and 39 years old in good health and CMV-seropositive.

The CDR3 reads CAISRTGAGELFF. The CDR3 region has the DNA TGTGCCATCAGTCGAACAGGGGCCGGGGAGCTGTTTTTT. The chain employs TRBV10-3 and TRBJ2-2; 7 positions match TRBD1. This CDR3 region has 13 residues. J was trimmed by 6 bases and V by 5 bases; bases with no gene match: 3. The germline V gene has CDR1 ENHRY and CDR2 SYGVKD.

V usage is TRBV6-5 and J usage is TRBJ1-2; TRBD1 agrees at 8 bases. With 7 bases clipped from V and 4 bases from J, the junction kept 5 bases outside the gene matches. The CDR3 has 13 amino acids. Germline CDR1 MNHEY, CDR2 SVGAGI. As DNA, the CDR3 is TGTGCCAGCACTTCTGGACAGGGCTATGGCTACACCTTC. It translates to CASTSGQGYGYTF.

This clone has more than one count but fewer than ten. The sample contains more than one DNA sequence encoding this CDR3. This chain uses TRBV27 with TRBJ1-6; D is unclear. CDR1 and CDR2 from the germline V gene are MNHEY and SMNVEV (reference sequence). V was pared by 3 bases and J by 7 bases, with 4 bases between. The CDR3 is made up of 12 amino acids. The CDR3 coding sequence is TGTGCCAGCAGTTTTAGAAATTCACCCCTCCACTTT. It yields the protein CASSFRNSPLHF.

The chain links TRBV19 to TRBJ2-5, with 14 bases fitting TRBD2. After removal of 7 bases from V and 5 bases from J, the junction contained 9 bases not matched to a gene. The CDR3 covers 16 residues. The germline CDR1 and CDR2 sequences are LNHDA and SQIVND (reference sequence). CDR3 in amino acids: CASMRTSGGLGETQYF. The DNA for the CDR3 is TGTGCCAGTATGCGGACTAGCGGGGGGTTGGGGGAGACCCAGTACTTC.

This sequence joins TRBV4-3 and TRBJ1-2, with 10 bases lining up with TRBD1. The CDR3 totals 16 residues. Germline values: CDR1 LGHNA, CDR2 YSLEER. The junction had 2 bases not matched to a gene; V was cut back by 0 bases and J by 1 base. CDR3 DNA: TGCGCCAGCAGCCAAGATGGGACAGGGGTTAACTATGGCTACACCTTC. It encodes CASSQDGTGVNYGYTF.

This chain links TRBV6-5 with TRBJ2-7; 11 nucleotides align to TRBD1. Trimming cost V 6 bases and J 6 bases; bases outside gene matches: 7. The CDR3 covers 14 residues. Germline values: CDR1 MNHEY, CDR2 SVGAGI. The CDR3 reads CASSLGQGAFEQYF. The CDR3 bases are TGTGCCAGCAGCCTCGGACAGGGGGCCTTCGAGCAGTACTTC.

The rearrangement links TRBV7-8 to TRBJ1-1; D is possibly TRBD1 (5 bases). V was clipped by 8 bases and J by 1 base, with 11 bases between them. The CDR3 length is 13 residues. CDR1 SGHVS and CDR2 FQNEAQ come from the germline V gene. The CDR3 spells CASRQPGNTEAFF. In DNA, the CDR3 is TGTGCCAGCCGACAGCCTGGGAACACTGAAGCTTTCTTT.

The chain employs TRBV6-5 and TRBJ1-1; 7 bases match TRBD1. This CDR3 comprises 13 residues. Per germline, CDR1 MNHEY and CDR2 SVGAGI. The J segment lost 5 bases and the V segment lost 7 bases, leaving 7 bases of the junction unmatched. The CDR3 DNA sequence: TGTGCCAGCATTAACAGGGGCAGGACTGAAGCTTTCTTT. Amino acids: CASINRGRTEAFF.

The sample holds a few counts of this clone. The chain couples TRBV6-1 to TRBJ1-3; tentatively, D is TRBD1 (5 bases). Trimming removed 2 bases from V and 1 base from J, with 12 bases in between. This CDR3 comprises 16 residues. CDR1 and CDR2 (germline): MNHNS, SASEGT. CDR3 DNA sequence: TGTGCCAGCAGTGAATGGGGGGGAGGATCTGGAAACACCATATATTTT. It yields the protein CASSEWGGGSGNTIYF.

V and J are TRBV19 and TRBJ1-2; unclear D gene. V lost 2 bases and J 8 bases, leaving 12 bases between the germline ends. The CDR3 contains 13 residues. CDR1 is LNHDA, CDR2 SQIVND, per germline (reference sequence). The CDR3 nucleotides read TGTGCCAGTAGTATAACCAGAACGGGAGGCTACACCTTC. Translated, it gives CASSITRTGGYTF. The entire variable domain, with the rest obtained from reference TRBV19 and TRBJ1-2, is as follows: DGGITQSPKYLFRKEGQNVTLSCEQNLNHDAMYWYRQDPGQGLRLIYYSQIVNDFQKGDIAEGYSVSREKKESFPLTVTSAQKNPTAFYLCASSITRTGGYTFGSGTRLTVV.

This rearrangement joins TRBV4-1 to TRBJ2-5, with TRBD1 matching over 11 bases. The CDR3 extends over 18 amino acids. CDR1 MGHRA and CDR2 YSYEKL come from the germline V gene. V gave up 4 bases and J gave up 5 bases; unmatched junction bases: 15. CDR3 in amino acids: CASSPLFLDRGRGETQYF. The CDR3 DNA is TGCGCCAGCAGCCCACTTTTTTTGGACAGGGGGCGTGGGGAGACCCAGTACTTC.

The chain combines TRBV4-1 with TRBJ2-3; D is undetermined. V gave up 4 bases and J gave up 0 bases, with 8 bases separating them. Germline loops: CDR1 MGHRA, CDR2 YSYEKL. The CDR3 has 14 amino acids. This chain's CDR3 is CASSPGASTDTQYF. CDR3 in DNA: TGCGCCAGCAGCCCGGGTGCGAGCACAGATACGCAGTATTTT.

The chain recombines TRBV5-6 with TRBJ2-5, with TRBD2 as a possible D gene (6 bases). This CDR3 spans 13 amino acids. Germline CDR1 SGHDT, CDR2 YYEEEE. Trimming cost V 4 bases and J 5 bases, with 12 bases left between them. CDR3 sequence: CASSDLARETQYF. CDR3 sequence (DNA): TGTGCCAGCAGCGATCTAGCGAGGGAGACCCAGTACTTC.

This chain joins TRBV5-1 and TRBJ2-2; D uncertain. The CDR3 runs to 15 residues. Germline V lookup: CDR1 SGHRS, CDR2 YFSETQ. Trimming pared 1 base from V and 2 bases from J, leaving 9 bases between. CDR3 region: CASSLNSGNTGELFF. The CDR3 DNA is TGCGCCAGCAGCTTGAACAGTGGCAACACCGGGGAGCTGTTTTTT.

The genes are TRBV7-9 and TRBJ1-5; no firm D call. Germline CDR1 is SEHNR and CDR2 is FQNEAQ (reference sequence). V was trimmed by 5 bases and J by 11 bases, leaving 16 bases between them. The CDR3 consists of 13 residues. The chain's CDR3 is CASSPRADGAQHF. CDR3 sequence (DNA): TGTGCCAGCAGCCCCAGAGCGGATGGGGCCCAGCATTTT.

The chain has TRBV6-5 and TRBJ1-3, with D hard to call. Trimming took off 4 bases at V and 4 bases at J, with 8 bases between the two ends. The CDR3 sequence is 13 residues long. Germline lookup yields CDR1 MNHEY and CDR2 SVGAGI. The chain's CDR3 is CASSSEWGNTIYF. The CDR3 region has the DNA TGTGCCAGCAGTTCTGAGTGGGGAAACACCATATATTTT.

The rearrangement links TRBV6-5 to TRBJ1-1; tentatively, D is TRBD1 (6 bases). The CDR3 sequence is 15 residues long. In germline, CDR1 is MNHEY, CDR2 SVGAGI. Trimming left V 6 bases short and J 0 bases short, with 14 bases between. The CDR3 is CASRLRTVLNTEAFF. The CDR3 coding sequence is TGTGCCAGCAGACTTAGGACAGTGTTGAACACTGAAGCTTTCTTT.

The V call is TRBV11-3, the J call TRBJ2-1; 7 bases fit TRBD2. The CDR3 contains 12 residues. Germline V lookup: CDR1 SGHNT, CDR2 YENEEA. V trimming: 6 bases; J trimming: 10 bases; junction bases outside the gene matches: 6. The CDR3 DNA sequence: TGTGCCAGCAGGATTGGGGGAGGGGAGCAGTTCTTC. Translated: CASRIGGGEQFF.

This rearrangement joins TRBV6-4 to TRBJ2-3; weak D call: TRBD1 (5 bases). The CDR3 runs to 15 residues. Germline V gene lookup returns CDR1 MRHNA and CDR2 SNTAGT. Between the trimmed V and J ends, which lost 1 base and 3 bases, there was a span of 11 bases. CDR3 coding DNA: TGTGCCAGCAGTGACTGGGGCCTAGGGACAGATACGCAGTATTTT. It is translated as CASSDWGLGTDTQYF.

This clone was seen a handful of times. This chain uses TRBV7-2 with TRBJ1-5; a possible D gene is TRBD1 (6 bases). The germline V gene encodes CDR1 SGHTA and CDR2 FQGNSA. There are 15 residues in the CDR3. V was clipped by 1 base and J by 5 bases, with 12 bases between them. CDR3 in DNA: TGTGCCAGCAGCTTAGTAGGGCAGGGGTATCAGCCCCAGCATTTT. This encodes CASSLVGQGYQPQHF. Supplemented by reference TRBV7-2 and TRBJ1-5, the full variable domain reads GAGVSQSPSNKVTEKGKDVELRCDPISGHTALYWYRQSLGQGLEFLIYFQGNSAPDKSGLPSDRFSAERTGGSVSTLTIQRTQQEDSAVYLCASSLVGQGYQPQHFGDGTRLSIL.

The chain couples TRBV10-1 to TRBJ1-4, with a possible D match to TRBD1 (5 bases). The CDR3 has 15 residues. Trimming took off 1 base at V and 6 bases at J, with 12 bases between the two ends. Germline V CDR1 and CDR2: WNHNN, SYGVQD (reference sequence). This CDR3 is CASSEFSGEDEKLFF. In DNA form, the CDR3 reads TGCGCCAGCAGTGAGTTCTCGGGGGAGGATGAAAAACTGTTTTTT.

The CDR3, as DNA: TGTGCCAGCAGCCGGGGGGCTCAAGAGACCCAGTACTTC. Amino acid sequence: CASSRGAQETQYF. The rearrangement links TRBV6-5 to TRBJ2-5, with D possibly being TRBD2 (7 bases). The CDR3 runs 13 residues. Germline-derived CDR1 and CDR2 are MNHEY and SVGAGI. Trimming left V 6 bases short and J 2 bases short, with 10 bases between.

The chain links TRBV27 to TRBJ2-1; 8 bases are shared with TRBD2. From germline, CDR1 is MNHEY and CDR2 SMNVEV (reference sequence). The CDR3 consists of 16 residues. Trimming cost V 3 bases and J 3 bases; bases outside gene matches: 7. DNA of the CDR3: TGTGCCAGCAGTTTCAGGGCGGGGGGATTCTACAATGAGCAGTTCTTC. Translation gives CASSFRAGGFYNEQFF.

This chain's CDR3 is CASSQELSSGRYNEQFF. The CDR3 DNA is TGCGCCAGCAGCCAAGAATTATCTAGCGGCCGGTACAATGAGCAGTTCTTC. This sequence joins TRBV4-3 and TRBJ2-1, with 7 nucleotides matching TRBD2. The CDR3 spans 17 residues. Trimming took 0 bases from V and 4 from J; bases not matched to a gene: 9. Germline CDR1 and CDR2: LGHNA and YSLEER.